These T cell receptor beta chains were read from a single sample in a study of early T cells in non-severe SARS-CoV-2 infection. Each CDR3 protein is one row after TCRdb ran MiXCR on the 5' RACE reads. The table includes around 30,000 distinct CDR3 sequences, less than 6% detected once. The sequenced material came from whole blood. These receptors were collected from an adult who was a healthcare worker with PCR-confirmed SARS-CoV-2 infection or an uninfected control (not recorded which). Each CDR3 is given with its conserved first and last residue. Each record gives: V gene, D gene, clone size, J gene, CDR3 protein, CDR3 DNA. A D gene is named only where the DNA matches it firmly. Clone size is given as once, few, many or a size class.

TRBV7-2	.	many	TRBJ2-3	CASRGLSADTQYF	TGTGCCAGCAGGGGGTTAAGCGCGGATACGCAGTATTTT
TRBV30	.	few	TRBJ1-2	CACGELGYTF	TGTGCCTGTGGGGAGCTCGGCTACACCTTC
TRBV6-2/TRBV6-3	.	many	TRBJ2-5	CASSLLDLLKSETQYF	TGTGCCAGCAGTCTTCTCGACTTACTGAAGTCGGAGACCCAGTACTTC
TRBV3-1	.	many	TRBJ1-1	CASTPKPGWNTEAFF	TGTGCCAGCACCCCCAAGCCAGGGTGGAACACTGAAGCTTTCTTT
TRBV5-1	TRBD2	medium-sized	TRBJ2-3	CASSLGTSGGMEDTQYF	TGCGCCAGCAGCTTGGGGACTAGCGGGGGGATGGAAGATACGCAGTATTTT
TRBV5-6	.	many	TRBJ2-5	CASSLAWGQETQYF	TGTGCCAGCAGCTTGGCCTGGGGGCAAGAGACCCAGTACTTC
TRBV7-3	.	few	TRBJ2-2	CASSTSGPTNTGELFF	TGTGCCAGCAGCACCTCTGGGCCAACGAACACCGGGGAGCTGTTTTTT
TRBV28	TRBD2	many	TRBJ2-7	CASSLSGGGIYEQYF	TGTGCCAGCAGTTTAAGTGGCGGGGGGATCTACGAGCAGTACTTC
TRBV28	.	many	TRBJ2-7	CASSLEGIIYEQYF	TGTGCCAGCAGTTTGGAGGGAATCATCTACGAGCAGTACTTC
TRBV3-1	.	medium-sized	TRBJ2-2	CASSQDRRTANTGELFF	TGTGCCAGCAGCCAAGATCGTCGGACAGCGAACACCGGGGAGCTGTTTTTT